This passage covers 21 T cell receptor beta chains from one sample sequenced in a study of T cells in Graves' hyperthyroidism and ophthalmopathy. TCR beta CDR3 regions were amplified from RNA. Researchers ran a first-round RT-PCR on the TCR CDR3 using the HTBI primer set. Via MiXCR, TCRdb re-called the multiplex PCR reads, giving one row per CDR3 protein. The sample contains over 150,000 distinct CDR3 sequences, roughly 17% of which appear only once. The sample taken for sequencing was blood. The receptor set was obtained from a woman in her forties or fifties with Graves' hyperthyroidism.

This clonotype was detected a few times. The chain links TRBV19 to TRBJ1-1, with a tentative D call TRBD1 (6 bases). V was trimmed by 5 bases and J by 0 bases, leaving 10 bases between them. Germline values: CDR1 LNHDA, CDR2 SQIVND (reference sequence). The CDR3 loop spans 14 amino acids. The CDR3 nucleotides read TGTGCCAGTAGTCCTGGGGGCGTGAACACTGAAGCTTTCTTT. It codes for CASSPGGVNTEAFF. The complete variable domain, with remaining parts taken from reference TRBV19 and TRBJ1-1, reads DGGITQSPKYLFRKEGQNVTLSCEQNLNHDAMYWYRQDPGQGLRLIYYSQIVNDFQKGDIAEGYSVSREKKESFPLTVTSAQKNPTAFYLCASSPGGVNTEAFFGQGTRLTVV.

At least ten counts were recorded for this clonotype. V is TRBV27 and J is TRBJ2-1; the match to TRBD1 covers 9 bases. Trimming removed 8 bases from V and 8 bases from J; junction bases left unmatched: 7. The CDR3 runs 13 residues. Germline V gene sequence: CDR1 MNHEY, CDR2 SMNVEV (reference sequence). In DNA, the CDR3 is TGTGCCAGCCGACAGGGGGAGGTCGATGAGCAGTTCTTC. Translation: CASRQGEVDEQFF.

This clonotype was counted at least ten times. The DNA of the CDR3 is TGTGCCAGCAGTTCCCGACATGGGCCAGAGCCCCAGCATTTT. Amino acids: CASSSRHGPEPQHF. The chain employs TRBV12-3 or TRBV12-4 and TRBJ1-5; D is unclear. CDR3 length equals 14 residues. V lost 4 bases to trimming and J lost 8 bases, with 15 bases between them.

This clonotype was seen repeatedly, ten times or more. Written as DNA, the CDR3 is TGCAGTGCTAGAAGAGTTAGGGCGGGAGATTTCTACAATGAGCAGTTCTTC. Protein: CSARRVRAGDFYNEQFF. The V gene is TRBV20-1, the J gene TRBJ2-1, with TRBD2 matching 7 bases. V lost 2 bases to trimming and J lost 3 bases; unmatched junction nucleotides: 13. Germline loops: CDR1 DFQATT, CDR2 SNEGSKA (reference sequence). This CDR3 is 17 amino acids long.

Concerning this clonotype itself: A read error may be the cause here, since a much bigger clone is one base away. The V and J genes are TRBV6-5 and TRBJ2-2, with D possibly being TRBD1 or TRBD2 (6 bases each). The CDR3 is 15 amino acids. Germline loops: CDR1 MNHEY, CDR2 SVGAGI. The CDR3 DNA reads as TGTGCCACCAGTGACCCCTCAAGGGGGGACGGGGAGCTGTTTTTT. Its protein is CATSDPSRGDGELFF.

This clonotype has at least ten counts. This chain joins TRBV12-3 or TRBV12-4 and TRBJ2-1, with 10 bases aligning to TRBD2. The CDR3 contains 14 residues. With V trimmed by 5 bases and J by 5 bases, 3 bases remained unmatched. CDR3 DNA sequence: TGTGCCAGCAGTCGTGGACTAGCGGACAATGAGCAGTTCTTC. Translating it yields CASSRGLADNEQFF.

The V and J genes are TRBV28 and TRBJ1-5, with a possible D match to TRBD1 (6 bases). V lost 2 bases, J lost 6 bases, and 11 bases lay in between. The CDR3 spans 14 residues. CDR1 and CDR2 (germline): MDHEN, SYDVKM. The CDR3 is CASSLVQGPQPQHF. The CDR3 coding sequence is TGTGCCAGCAGTTTAGTACAGGGTCCTCAGCCCCAGCATTTT.

In this sample, this clonotype turned up many times. This chain links TRBV25-1 with TRBJ2-3; D gene uncertain. This CDR3 has 15 amino acids. V was pared by 1 base and J by 5 bases, with 13 bases between. Germline CDR1 reads MGHDK; CDR2 reads SYGVNS. The CDR3 region is CASSESLRSQDTQYF. The DNA for the CDR3 is TGTGCCAGCAGTGAATCTTTGCGGAGCCAAGATACGCAGTATTTT.

Comment on this clonotype: A much larger clone lies one base from this, so it may be a read error. This sequence joins TRBV7-3 and TRBJ2-1; 9 bases are a match to TRBD1. Germline V gene data show CDR1 as SGHTA and CDR2 as FQGTGA. The CDR3 is made up of 16 amino acids. CDR3 loop: CASSPNSGQGYNGQFF. The CDR3, as DNA: TGTGCCAGCAGCCCGAATTCGGGACAGGGTTACAATGGGCAGTTCTTC.

Note on this clonotype: This may come from a read error, since a much larger clone is one base off. The chain links TRBV20-1 to TRBJ2-1; D may be TRBD2 (6 bases). CDR3 length equals 18 residues. Per germline, CDR1 DFQATT and CDR2 SNEGSKA (reference sequence). CDR3 loop: CRARVADYRLSAYNEQFF. The DNA for the CDR3 is TGCCGTGCTAGAGTGGCGGACTACCGTTTGTCGGCCTACAATGAGCAGTTCTTC.

V is TRBV20-1 and J is TRBJ1-2; no reliable D call. Trimming cost V 3 bases and J 6 bases, with 14 bases left between them. This CDR3 contains 13 residues. From germline, CDR1 is DFQATT and CDR2 SNEGSKA (reference sequence). CDR3 DNA sequence: TGCAGTGCTAGGAGCCAGCTGTTCCATGGCTACACCTTC. This sequence encodes CSARSQLFHGYTF.

This clonotype was counted only a few times. The J gene is TRBJ2-1, the V gene TRBV5-1, with 13 bases lining up with TRBD2. Germline lookup yields CDR1 SGHRS and CDR2 YFSETQ. Trimming cost V 4 bases and J 4 bases; bases outside gene matches: 5. The CDR3 covers 16 residues. The CDR3 sequence is CASSPGTSGVYNEQFF. CDR3 coding DNA: TGCGCCAGCAGCCCGGGGACTAGCGGGGTTTACAATGAGCAGTTCTTC.

This clonotype was counted only a few times. The rearrangement joins TRBV4-2 to TRBJ2-2; 13 nucleotides agree with TRBD2. The germline V gene has CDR1 LGHNA and CDR2 YNFKEQ. Trimming cost V 2 bases and J 8 bases; bases outside gene matches: 14. This CDR3 comprises 19 residues. CDR3 sequence reads: CASSQSLELAGGIAGELFF. Here the CDR3 DNA reads TGTGCCAGCAGCCAAAGTTTGGAACTAGCGGGAGGGATAGCGGGGGAGCTGTTTTTT.

This clonotype has at least ten counts. V is TRBV27 and J is TRBJ2-1, with 9 bases aligning to TRBD1. Germline assignment: CDR1 MNHEY and CDR2 SMNVEV (reference sequence). J lost 7 bases, V lost 0 bases, and 13 bases had no gene match. The CDR3 consists of 18 residues. The CDR3 DNA is TGTGCCAGCAGTTTATCGTCCCTAGGACGGGACAGGGTGAATGAGCAGTTCTTC. This codes for CASSLSSLGRDRVNEQFF.

This clonotype has more than one count but fewer than ten. The chain links TRBV6-1 to TRBJ2-7, with TRBD2 matching 11 bases. Germline CDR1 is MNHNS and CDR2 is SASEGT. CDR3 size: 14 residues. Unmatched junction bases numbered 7, after V lost 5 bases and J lost 7 bases. The CDR3 coding sequence is TGTGCCAGCAGTCCCCTAGCGGGAGGCGGTGAGCAGTACTTC. Its translation: CASSPLAGGGEQYF.

The sample holds many counts of this clonotype. V is TRBV27 and J is TRBJ1-1; D gene unclear. Germline V lookup: CDR1 MNHEY, CDR2 SMNVEV (reference sequence). V was pared by 5 bases and J by 1 base, with 11 bases between. The CDR3 runs 14 residues. This CDR3 is CASSLTSKNTEAFF. For the CDR3, the DNA is TGTGCCAGCAGTCTAACTTCAAAGAACACTGAAGCTTTCTTT.

This clonotype was counted between two and nine times. V is TRBV6-1 and J is TRBJ1-2; D unresolved. The CDR3 spans 12 residues. Germline assignment: CDR1 MNHNS and CDR2 SASEGT. The chain's CDR3 is CGSKGGNYGYTF. Written as DNA, the CDR3 is TGTGGCTCAAAGGGTGGAAACTATGGCTACACCTTC.

This clonotype is labeled as medium-sized. CDR3: CASSSRQGLLSGNTIYF. CDR3 DNA sequence: TGTGCCAGCAGTTCGCGACAGGGTCTTCTCTCTGGAAACACCATATATTTT. V and J are TRBV27 and TRBJ1-3, with TRBD1 matching over 7 bases. CDR3 length: 17 amino acids. V was pared by 4 bases and J by 0 bases, with 9 bases of the junction left unmatched. Germline V CDR1 and CDR2: MNHEY, SMNVEV (reference sequence).

As concerns this clonotype: Just one base apart from a much larger clone, this may be a read error. The chain couples TRBV10-3 to TRBJ1-2, with a weak D call TRBD1 (6 bases). The CDR3 has 13 residues. Germline CDR1 is ENHRY and CDR2 is SYGVKD. The CDR3 loop is CAISGTGINGYAF. CDR3 nucleotide sequence: TGTGCCATCAGTGGAACAGGGATAAATGGCTACGCCTTC.

Ten or more counts support this clonotype. The chain recombines TRBV12-3 or TRBV12-4 with TRBJ1-1, with 7 bases lining up with TRBD1. Losses at the gene ends were 4 bases for V and 4 bases for J; bases not matched to a gene: 3. CDR3 length: 13 residues. The CDR3 DNA reads TGTGCCAGCAGTTCATACAGGGGCACTGAAGCTTTCTTT. This gives the protein CASSSYRGTEAFF.

This rearrangement joins TRBV20-1 to TRBJ1-5; D gene ambiguous. Trimming removed 1 base at V and 7 bases at J, with 11 bases between. The CDR3 is 13 amino acids. The V gene's germline CDR1 is DFQATT and CDR2 SNEGSKA (reference sequence). Written as DNA, the CDR3 is TGCAGTGCTAGAGTAGCGGTTGAGCAGCCCCAGCATTTT. Translating gives CSARVAVEQPQHF.